This TCR beta chain derives from a study of blood T cell repertoires in COVID-19. Profiled with immunoSEQ multiplex PCR; TCRdb holds only in-frame clones, not every one. The table lists about 88,000 clones, 90% of them singletons. The source material was peripheral blood. The source of this sequence is a man between 18 and 29 years old with COVID-19, enrolled during active disease.

The CDR3 DNA reads as TGTGCCAGCAGAACGACCGGGACTTTCTACGAGCAGTACTTC. It translates to CASRTTGTFYEQYF. The chain joins TRBV28 to TRBJ2-7; D might be TRBD2 (6 bases). V lost 6 bases and J 3 bases, leaving 15 bases between the germline ends. The CDR3 is 14 residues long. CDR1 and CDR2 (germline): MDHEN, SYDVKM.